This T cell receptor beta chain was retrieved from a study of blood T cells in healthy people across ages. Overall study context: Every two T cells gave about one barcoded beta molecule via template switching.

Germline lookup yields CDR1 DFQATT and CDR2 SNEGSKA (reference sequence). V was cut by 5 bases and J by 8 bases, with 18 bases left in between. CDR3 size: 13 residues. Healthy Caucasians from Russia aged roughly 6 to 90 served as donors. Per sample, extraction of total RNA gave at least 6 micrograms in every case. This clonotype was detected once. PCR was performed a second time for about 7 to 12 cycles using a sample-barcoded 5' primer and a J-beta primer mix. Each of the cDNA molecules was tagged by a template-switch adaptor with 12 random nucleotides. TCRdb used MiXCR to reprocess the 5' RACE reads, holding one entry per CDR3 protein. This table has nearly 800,000 distinct CDR3 sequences, around three fifths appearing once.

The sequence came from a man aged 35-49 years in good health. Sample: blood. The chain links TRBV20-1 to TRBJ1-2; TRBD1 is a possible D gene (5 bases). The CDR3 here is CSASPLQGVGYTF. Written as DNA, the CDR3 is TGCAGTGCTTCTCCTTTGCAGGGCGTCGGCTACACCTTC.